The 22 T cell receptor beta chains below were found in one sample sequenced in a study of shared T cell receptors in the human thymus. The repertoire was sequenced with immunoSEQ multiplex PCR; TCRdb's copy has only in-frame clones and lacks some. The sample lists some 700,000 clones, roughly 90% occurring once. The same data also contributed to another study, on human thymus T cells.

The sample was thymocytes. These receptors all stem from a boy in the first two years of life with a congenital heart defect.

The CDR3: CASSWRGLSATNEKLFF. In DNA form, the CDR3 reads TGTGCCAGCAGTTGGAGGGGGCTGTCGGCAACTAATGAAAAACTGTTTTTT. The chain carries TRBV28 and TRBJ1-4; the match to TRBD1 covers 7 bases. The CDR3 consists of 17 residues. V was clipped by 4 bases and J by 0 bases; unmatched bases: 8. Per germline, CDR1 MDHEN and CDR2 SYDVKM.

The chain uses TRBV14 and TRBJ1-2; 9 bases line up with TRBD1. J lost 7 bases, V lost 4 bases, and 13 bases had no gene match. This CDR3 is built from 16 residues. Germline V gene data show CDR1 as SGHDN and CDR2 as FVKESK. CDR3: CASSRRPGQGFSGYTF. As DNA, the CDR3 is TGTGCCAGCAGCCGGAGACCGGGACAGGGTTTTTCTGGCTACACCTTC.

The chain employs TRBV4-3 and TRBJ2-5; TRBD1 might be the D (6 bases). This CDR3 has 14 amino acids. Trimming removed 0 bases from V and 7 bases from J, with 12 bases in between. In germline, CDR1 is LGHNA, CDR2 YSLEER. Here the CDR3 DNA reads TGCGCCAGCAGCCAAGAAAGGGGGAGAGGGACCCAGTACTTC. It translates to CASSQERGRGTQYF.

V usage is TRBV6-1 and J usage is TRBJ2-7; 7 bases agree with TRBD1. The V segment lost 2 bases and the J segment 2 bases; nucleotides outside the gene matches: 6. Germline values: CDR1 MNHNS, CDR2 SASEGT. The CDR3 has 15 amino acids. In DNA form, the CDR3 reads TGTGCCAGCAGTGAAACCCGGGACAGAGCCTACGAGCAGTACTTC. Translating gives CASSETRDRAYEQYF.

This clone was seen once. The chain links TRBV5-1 to TRBJ2-3; 8 nucleotides agree with TRBD2. CDR1 SGHRS and CDR2 YFSETQ come from the germline V gene. V trimming: 2 bases; J trimming: 3 bases; junction bases outside the gene matches: 5. This CDR3 is built from 15 residues. The CDR3 DNA reads as TGCGCCAGCAGCTTCACCGGGACTAGAACAGATACGCAGTATTTT. This sequence encodes CASSFTGTRTDTQYF.

The rearrangement uses TRBV30 and TRBJ2-2; D might be TRBD2 (6 bases). The CDR3 loop spans 15 amino acids. Germline loops: CDR1 GTSNPN, CDR2 SVGIG (reference sequence). V shed 4 bases and J shed 1 base, with 13 bases lying between them. The CDR3 nucleotides are TGTGCCTGGACCGTGGGACTCCAGAACACCGGGGAGCTGTTTTTT. Protein: CAWTVGLQNTGELFF.

The rearrangement links TRBV25-1 to TRBJ1-3; 9 nucleotides line up with TRBD1. The V and J ends lost 5 bases and 7 bases, in that order; junction bases with no gene match: 15. Germline values: CDR1 MGHDK, CDR2 SYGVNS. The length of the CDR3 is 17 residues. The CDR3 is CASSPGTGGGGGNTIYF. The CDR3 DNA sequence: TGTGCCAGCAGTCCGGGAACAGGGGGCGGGGGCGGGAACACCATATATTTT.

The chain joins TRBV6-1 to TRBJ2-7; D is ambiguous. The ends were cut back, 1 base at V and 0 bases at J, with 7 bases in the middle. The CDR3 is 14 amino acids. CDR1 and CDR2 from the germline V gene are MNHNS and SASEGT. The CDR3 is CASSEVWSSYEQYF. In DNA form, the CDR3 reads TGTGCCAGCAGTGAAGTATGGAGCTCCTACGAGCAGTACTTC.

The rearrangement uses TRBV28 and TRBJ2-1; 12 bases are a match to TRBD1. Unmatched junction bases numbered 5, after V lost 3 bases and J lost 8 bases. The CDR3 sequence is 15 residues long. Germline V lookup: CDR1 MDHEN, CDR2 SYDVKM. CDR3 in amino acids: CASSFRDRGPDEQFF. The DNA of the CDR3 is TGTGCCAGCAGTTTCCGGGACAGGGGGCCGGATGAGCAGTTCTTC. The whole variable domain, filled in from reference TRBV28 and TRBJ2-1, reads DVKVTQSSRYLVKRTGEKVFLECVQDMDHENMFWYRQDPGLGLRLIYFSYDVKMKEKGDIPEGYSVSREKKERFSLILESASTNQTSMYLCASSFRDRGPDEQFFGPGTRLTVL.

The gene calls are TRBV27 and TRBJ2-7; 7 bases match TRBD2. Looked up from germline, CDR1 is MNHEY and CDR2 is SMNVEV (reference sequence). The ends lost 5 bases at V and 0 bases at J; junction bases unmatched: 4. This CDR3 is built from 14 residues. DNA for the CDR3: TGTGCCAGCAGTGCCCGGGACTACTCCTACGAGCAGTACTTC. Amino acids: CASSARDYSYEQYF.

This chain connects TRBV13 to TRBJ2-1, with 7 nucleotides matching TRBD2. The germline V gene encodes CDR1 PRHDT and CDR2 FYEKMQ (reference sequence). The junction had 13 bases not matched to a gene; V was cut back by 6 bases and J by 2 bases. The CDR3 runs to 17 residues. CDR3 sequence reads: CASRHTGLAVPYNEQFF. CDR3 coding DNA: TGTGCCAGCAGGCATACTGGGCTAGCGGTGCCCTACAATGAGCAGTTCTTC.

The chain is built from TRBV2 and TRBJ1-1; a possible D gene is TRBD1 (5 bases). The V and J ends lost 0 bases and 7 bases respectively, with 9 bases between them. The CDR3 runs 13 residues. Germline CDR1 SNHLY, CDR2 FYNNEI. The CDR3 sequence is CASSEAPGGEAFF. In DNA, the CDR3 is TGTGCCAGCAGTGAAGCTCCGGGGGGTGAAGCTTTCTTT.

The chain couples TRBV30 to TRBJ2-7, with D hard to call. The CDR3 sequence is 13 residues long. V lost 2 bases to trimming and J lost 6 bases, with 14 bases between them. The germline V gene has CDR1 GTSNPN and CDR2 SVGIG (reference sequence). CDR3 region: CAWSPPLSSEQYF. The CDR3 bases are TGTGCCTGGAGTCCCCCCCTTTCGTCCGAGCAGTACTTC.

The V gene is TRBV14, the J gene TRBJ1-1; the D gene is possibly TRBD1 (6 bases). Trimming pared 0 bases from V and 5 bases from J, leaving 16 bases between. The CDR3 totals 16 residues. CDR1 and CDR2 (germline): SGHDN, FVKESK. The CDR3 sequence: CASSQDWARGRTEAFF. The CDR3 DNA reads as TGTGCCAGCAGCCAAGATTGGGCCAGGGGACGTACTGAAGCTTTCTTT.

This chain links TRBV6-5 with TRBJ2-1, with TRBD1 matching over 8 bases. V lost 7 bases to trimming and J lost 5 bases; unmatched junction nucleotides: 13. The CDR3 consists of 16 residues. Per germline, CDR1 MNHEY and CDR2 SVGAGI. CDR3 in DNA: TGTGCCAGCATTTATCCGGGACAGGTGGGGGACAATGAGCAGTTCTTC. It is translated as CASIYPGQVGDNEQFF.

The CDR3, as DNA: TGTGCCATCAGTGAGTCGAACAGGGGCTACGAGCAGTACTTC. This sequence encodes CAISESNRGYEQYF. The rearrangement links TRBV10-3 to TRBJ2-7; 7 bases are a match to TRBD1. The CDR3 totals 14 residues. CDR1 and CDR2 (germline): ENHRY, SYGVKD. J was trimmed by 3 bases and V by 0 bases; bases with no gene match: 2.

The rearrangement uses TRBV2 and TRBJ2-3, with TRBD2 matching over 10 bases. CDR1 and CDR2 (germline): SNHLY, FYNNEI. J lost 11 bases, V lost 6 bases, and 8 bases had no gene match. This CDR3 region has 13 residues. The CDR3 sequence is CASSAPGLAVQYF. The CDR3 DNA reads as TGTGCCAGCAGCGCCCCCGGACTAGCGGTGCAGTATTTT.

This clone was seen once. The V and J genes are TRBV5-1 and TRBJ2-1; no clear D. Germline V gives CDR1 SGHRS, CDR2 YFSETQ. V shed 10 bases and J shed 5 bases, with 25 bases lying between them. The CDR3 loop spans 16 amino acids. CDR3 sequence reads: CAGPTETRSHDNEQFF. Here the CDR3 DNA reads TGCGCCGGCCCGACGGAGACTCGGTCCCATGACAATGAGCAGTTCTTC.

This chain links TRBV4-1 with TRBJ2-5; D is unresolved. This CDR3 is 13 amino acids long. V was pared by 4 bases and J by 1 base, with 7 bases between. From germline, CDR1 is MGHRA and CDR2 YSYEKL. The CDR3, as DNA: TGCGCCAGCAGCCCGGGTATCCAAGAGACCCAGTACTTC. It translates to CASSPGIQETQYF.

The rearrangement uses TRBV14 and TRBJ2-7, with 9 nucleotides matching TRBD2. J gave up 3 bases and V 1 base, and 7 bases lay outside the gene matches. The V gene's germline CDR1 is SGHDN and CDR2 FVKESK. CDR3 length equals 16 residues. DNA for the CDR3: TGTGCCAGCAGCCAAGGGCGGGCTAGCGGGAACTACGAGCAGTACTTC. Protein sequence: CASSQGRASGNYEQYF. Based on the CDR3 plus reference TRBV14 and TRBJ2-7, the full variable domain is EAGVTQFPSHSVIEKGQTVTLRCDPISGHDNLYWYRRVMGKEIKFLLHFVKESKQDESGMPNNRFLAERTGGTYSTLKVQPAELEDSGVYFCASSQGRASGNYEQYFGPGTRLTVT.

The chain combines TRBV7-9 with TRBJ2-7; unclear D gene. The length of the CDR3 is 13 residues. Germline V CDR1 and CDR2: SEHNR, FQNEAQ (reference sequence). Trimming cost V 3 bases and J 5 bases, with 11 bases left between them. The CDR3 coding sequence is TGTGCCAGCAGCTTGCAATACACCCACGAGCAGTACTTC. Encoded protein: CASSLQYTHEQYF.

The J gene is TRBJ2-1, the V gene TRBV27; 7 bases align to TRBD1. Germline loops: CDR1 MNHEY, CDR2 SMNVEV (reference sequence). There are 16 residues in the CDR3. With 0 bases clipped from V and 2 bases from J, the junction kept 4 bases outside the gene matches. CDR3 nucleotide sequence: TGTGCCAGCAGTTTATCGGCGCAGGGGGCCTACAATGAGCAGTTCTTC. Translating it yields CASSLSAQGAYNEQFF.